The entry below gives a single T cell receptor (beta chain) sequence along with its context. This sample was taken from a study of CD8 T cells in ankylosing spondylitis. TCRdb analysed the 5' RACE reads with MiXCR anew, one entry per CDR3 protein. The sample consists of approximately 240,000 distinct CDR3 sequences, approximately 24% of them appearing once. The V end was cut by 7 bases, the J end by 5 bases, with 11 bases between. Looked up from germline, CDR1 is MNHEY and CDR2 is SVGEGT. This CDR3 is built from 12 residues. Sequencing input: blood, either unsorted or a sorted T cell fraction (not recorded which). The chain links TRBV6-2 or TRBV6-3 to TRBJ2-5; maybe TRBD1 (5 bases). The TCR sequence derives from a male donor with ankylosing spondylitis or in good health (not recorded which). This chain's CDR3 is CASTGKWETQYF. The CDR3 DNA follows: TGTGCCAGCACAGGGAAGTGGGAGACCCAGTACTTC.